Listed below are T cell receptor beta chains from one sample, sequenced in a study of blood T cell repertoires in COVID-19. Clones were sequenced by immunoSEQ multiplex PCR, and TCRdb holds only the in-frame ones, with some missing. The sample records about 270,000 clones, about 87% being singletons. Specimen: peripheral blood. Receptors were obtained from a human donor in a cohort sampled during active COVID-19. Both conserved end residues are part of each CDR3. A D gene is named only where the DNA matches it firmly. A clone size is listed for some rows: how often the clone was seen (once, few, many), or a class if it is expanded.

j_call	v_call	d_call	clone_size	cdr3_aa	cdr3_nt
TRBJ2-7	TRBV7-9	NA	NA	CASSLGQGITYEQYF	TGTGCCAGCAGCTTAGGCCAGGGGATTACCTACGAGCAGTACTTC
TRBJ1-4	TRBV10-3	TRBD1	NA	CATGTGGLEKLFF	TGTGCCACCGGAACAGGGGGCCTAGAAAAACTGTTTTTT
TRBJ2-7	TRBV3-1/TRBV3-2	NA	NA	CASSPLGAGRQYF	TGTGCCAGCAGCCCCCTGGGTGCAGGGCGGCAGTACTTC
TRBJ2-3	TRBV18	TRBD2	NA	CASHPRGGRETGYTDTQYF	TGTGCCAGCCACCCGAGGGGCGGGAGAGAAACTGGCTACACAGATACGCAGTATTTT
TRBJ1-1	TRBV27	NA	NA	CASSSTRGTEAFF	TGTGCCAGCAGTTCAACCAGGGGAACTGAAGCTTTCTTT
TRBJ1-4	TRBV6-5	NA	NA	CASSTGGSRQLFF	TGTGCCAGCAGCACGGGGGGCTCGAGGCAACTGTTTTTT
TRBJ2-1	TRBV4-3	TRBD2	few	CARVPGGGNSNEQFF	TGCGCCAGGGTCCCGGGGGGGGGCAACTCCAATGAGCAGTTCTTC
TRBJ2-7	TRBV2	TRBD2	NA	CASTSGGSYEQYF	TGTGCCAGTACTAGCGGGGGATCCTACGAGCAGTACTTC
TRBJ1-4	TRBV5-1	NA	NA	CASSLKGQPNEKLFF	TGCGCCAGCAGCCTAAAGGGGCAGCCTAATGAAAAACTGTTTTTT
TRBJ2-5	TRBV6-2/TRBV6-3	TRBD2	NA	CASSLGHGTSDQETQYF	TGTGCCAGCAGTTTAGGCCATGGGACTAGCGACCAAGAGACCCAGTACTTC
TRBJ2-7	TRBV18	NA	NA	CASSPDLGLAEQYF	TGTGCCAGCTCACCCGATCTAGGTTTGGCCGAGCAGTACTTC
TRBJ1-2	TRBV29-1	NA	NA	CSVPGGNYGYTF	TGCAGCGTGCCTGGGGGGAACTATGGCTACACCTTC
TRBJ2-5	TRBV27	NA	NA	CASSSIAGETQYF	TGTGCCAGCAGTTCCATAGCCGGGGAGACCCAGTACTTC
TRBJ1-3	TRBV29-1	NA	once	CSVERQNSGNTIYF	TGCAGCGTTGAAAGACAGAACTCTGGAAACACCATATATTTT
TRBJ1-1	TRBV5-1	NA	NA	CASSLGQPRTEAFF	TGCGCCAGCAGCTTGGGACAGCCTAGGACTGAAGCTTTCTTT
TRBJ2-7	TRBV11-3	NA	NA	CASSSQSGGEQYF	TGTGCCAGCAGCTCACAATCAGGAGGCGAGCAGTACTTC
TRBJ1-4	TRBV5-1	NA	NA	CASSGGRGATNEKLFF	TGCGCCAGCAGCGGTGGCAGGGGCGCAACTAATGAAAAACTGTTTTTT
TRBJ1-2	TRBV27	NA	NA	CASSLRTSNYGYTF	TGTGCCAGCAGTTTAAGGACTTCTAACTATGGCTACACCTTC
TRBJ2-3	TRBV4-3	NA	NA	CASSQESGDTQYF	TGCGCCAGCAGCCAAGAGTCCGGAGATACGCAGTATTTT
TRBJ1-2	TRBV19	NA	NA	CASRVQGSLGNYGYTF	TGTGCCAGTAGGGTCCAGGGGAGTTTGGGTAACTATGGCTACACCTTC
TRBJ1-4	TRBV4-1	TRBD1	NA	CASSHTRQGYEKLFF	TGCGCCAGCAGCCACACCCGACAGGGATATGAAAAACTGTTTTTT
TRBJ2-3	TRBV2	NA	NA	CASSPDMPDTQYF	TGTGCCAGCAGTCCGGACATGCCAGATACGCAGTATTTT
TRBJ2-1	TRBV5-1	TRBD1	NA	CASSENTGAVNNEQFF	TGCGCCAGCAGCGAAAATACAGGGGCCGTCAACAATGAGCAGTTCTTC
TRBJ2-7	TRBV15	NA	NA	CATSRDPQGTYEQYF	TGTGCCACCAGCAGAGATCCCCAGGGTACCTACGAGCAGTACTTC
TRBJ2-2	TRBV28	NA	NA	CASKGQPTAGTGELFF	TGTGCCAGCAAGGGACAACCTACCGCCGGCACCGGGGAGCTGTTTTTT
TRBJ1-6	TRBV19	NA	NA	CASSRQRSSYNSPLHF	TGTGCCAGTAGCCGACAGAGGAGCTCCTATAATTCACCCCTCCACTTT
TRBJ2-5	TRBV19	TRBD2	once	CASRRWGGAGETQYF	TGTGCCAGTAGGCGCTGGGGAGGGGCGGGAGAGACCCAGTACTTC
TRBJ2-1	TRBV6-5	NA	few	CASSYARNEQFF	TGTGCCAGCAGTTACGCGCGAAATGAGCAGTTCTTC
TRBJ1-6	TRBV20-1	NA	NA	CSASLGASNSPLHF	TGCAGTGCTAGTCTGGGGGCCTCTAATTCACCCCTCCACTTT
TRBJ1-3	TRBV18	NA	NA	CASSPPSADSGNTIYF	TGTGCCAGCTCACCACCGAGCGCAGACTCTGGAAACACCATATATTTT
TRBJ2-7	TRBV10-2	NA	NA	CASSVLDEQYF	TGCGCCAGCAGTGTCCTCGACGAGCAGTACTTC
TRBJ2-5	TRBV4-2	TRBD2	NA	CASSQGGLAGGETQYF	TGTGCCAGCAGCCAGGGGGGACTAGCGGGAGGAGAGACCCAGTACTTC
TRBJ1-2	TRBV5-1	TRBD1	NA	CASSLEGQLYYGYTF	TGCGCCAGCAGCTTGGAGGGACAGTTGTACTATGGCTACACCTTC
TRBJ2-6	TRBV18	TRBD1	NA	CASSPGNRGAGANVLTF	TGTGCCAGCTCACCAGGGAACAGGGGCGCGGGGGCCAACGTCCTGACTTTC
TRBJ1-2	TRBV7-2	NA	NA	CASSPRVSYYGYTF	TGTGCCAGCAGCCCCCGGGTCTCTTACTATGGCTACACCTTC
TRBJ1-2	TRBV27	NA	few	CASSSHDSNYGYTF	TGTGCCAGCAGTTCCCACGACAGTAACTATGGCTACACCTTC
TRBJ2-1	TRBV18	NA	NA	CATRLDSSNEQFF	TGTGCCACCCGGCTGGACAGCAGCAATGAGCAGTTCTTC
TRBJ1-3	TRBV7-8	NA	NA	CASSRDSGSGNTIYF	TGTGCCAGCAGCCGCGACAGTGGCTCTGGAAACACCATATATTTT